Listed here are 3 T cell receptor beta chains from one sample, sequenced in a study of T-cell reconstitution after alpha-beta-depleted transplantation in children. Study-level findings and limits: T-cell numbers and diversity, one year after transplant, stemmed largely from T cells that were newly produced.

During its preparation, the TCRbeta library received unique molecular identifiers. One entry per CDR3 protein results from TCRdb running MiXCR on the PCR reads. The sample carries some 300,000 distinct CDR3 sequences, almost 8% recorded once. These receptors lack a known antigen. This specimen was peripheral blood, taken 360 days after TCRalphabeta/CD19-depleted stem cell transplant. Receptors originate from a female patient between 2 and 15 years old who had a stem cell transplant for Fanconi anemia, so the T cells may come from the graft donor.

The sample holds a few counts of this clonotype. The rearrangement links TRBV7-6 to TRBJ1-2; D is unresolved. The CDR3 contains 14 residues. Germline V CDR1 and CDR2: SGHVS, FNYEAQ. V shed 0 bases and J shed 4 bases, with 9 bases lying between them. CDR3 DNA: TGTGCCAGCAGCTTAGCGCCTGGTCCCTATGGCTACACCTTC. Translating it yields CASSLAPGPYGYTF.

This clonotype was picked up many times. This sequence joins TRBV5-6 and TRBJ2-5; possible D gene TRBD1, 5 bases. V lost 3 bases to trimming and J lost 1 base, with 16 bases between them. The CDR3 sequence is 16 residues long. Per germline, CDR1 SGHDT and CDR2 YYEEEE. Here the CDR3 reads CASSSILPDTQETQYF. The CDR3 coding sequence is TGTGCCAGCAGCTCGATTCTCCCGGACACCCAAGAGACCCAGTACTTC.

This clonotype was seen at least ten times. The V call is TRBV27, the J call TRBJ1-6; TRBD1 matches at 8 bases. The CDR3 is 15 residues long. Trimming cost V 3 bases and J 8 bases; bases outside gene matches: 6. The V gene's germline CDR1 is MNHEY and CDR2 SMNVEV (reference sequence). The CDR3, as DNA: TGTGCCAGCAGTTTGTTGGACAGGGAATATTCACCCCTCCACTTT. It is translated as CASSLLDREYSPLHF.